One TCR beta chain is described in this entry. Antigen specificity is unknown. This specimen comes from a study of long-term antiretroviral therapy in people with HIV. Across the whole study: When the earliest samples were collected, ART was typically delayed until CD4 counts fell.

immunoSEQ v3.0 was run at survey level. Clones were sequenced by immunoSEQ multiplex PCR, and TCRdb holds only the in-frame ones, with some missing. The sample yields over 30,000 clones, approximately 80% seen once. Study results and caveats: ART adherence, viral resistance and therapy changes were not recorded. Despite increasing after ART, diversity remained lower than that of transplant donor controls. All time points showed a repertoire dominated by clones expanded before ART.

V was trimmed by 0 bases and J by 4 bases, leaving 12 bases between them. Germline CDR1 and CDR2: SGHTA and FQGTGA. This CDR3 comprises 15 residues. The chain recombines TRBV7-3 with TRBJ1-2, with D uncertain. The TCR comes from a man younger than 35 with HIV. The sample was unsorted PBMCs, taken 0.6 years after starting antiretroviral therapy. The CDR3 reads CASSLTAGAVYGYTF. For the CDR3, the DNA is TGTGCCAGCAGCTTAACGGCAGGAGCTGTCTATGGCTACACCTTC.